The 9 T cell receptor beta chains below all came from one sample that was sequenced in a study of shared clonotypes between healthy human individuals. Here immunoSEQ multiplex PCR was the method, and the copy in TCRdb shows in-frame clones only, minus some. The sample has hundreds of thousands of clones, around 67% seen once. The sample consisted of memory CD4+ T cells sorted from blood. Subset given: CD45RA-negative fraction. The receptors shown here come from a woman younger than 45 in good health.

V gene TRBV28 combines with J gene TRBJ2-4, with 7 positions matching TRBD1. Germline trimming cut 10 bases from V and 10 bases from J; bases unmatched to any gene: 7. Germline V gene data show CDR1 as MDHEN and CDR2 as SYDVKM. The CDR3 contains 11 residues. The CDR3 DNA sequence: TGTGCCATAGGACAGGAAGGGATTCAGTACTTC. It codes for CAIGQEGIQYF.

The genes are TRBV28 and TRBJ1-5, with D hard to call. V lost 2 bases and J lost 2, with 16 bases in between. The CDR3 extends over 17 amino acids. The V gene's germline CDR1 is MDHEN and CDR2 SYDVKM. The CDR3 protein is CASSLAFDGIGNQPQHF. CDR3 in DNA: TGTGCCAGCAGTTTAGCGTTTGATGGGATCGGCAATCAGCCCCAGCATTTT.

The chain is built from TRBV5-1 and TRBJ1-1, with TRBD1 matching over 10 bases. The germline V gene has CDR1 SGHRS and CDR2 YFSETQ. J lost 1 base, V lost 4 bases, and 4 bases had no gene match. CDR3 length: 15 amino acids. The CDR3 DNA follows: TGCGCCAGCAGCGACTGGGACAGGGGGAACACTGAAGCTTTCTTT. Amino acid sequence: CASSDWDRGNTEAFF.

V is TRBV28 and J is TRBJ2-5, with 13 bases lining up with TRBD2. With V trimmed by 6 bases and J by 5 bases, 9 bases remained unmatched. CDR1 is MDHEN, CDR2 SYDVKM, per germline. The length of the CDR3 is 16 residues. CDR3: CASRLRTSGSGETQYF. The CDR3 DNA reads TGTGCCAGCAGACTAAGGACTAGCGGGAGCGGTGAGACCCAGTACTTC. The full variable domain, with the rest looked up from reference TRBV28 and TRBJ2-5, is DVKVTQSSRYLVKRTGEKVFLECVQDMDHENMFWYRQDPGLGLRLIYFSYDVKMKEKGDIPEGYSVSREKKERFSLILESASTNQTSMYLCASRLRTSGSGETQYFGPGTRLLVL.

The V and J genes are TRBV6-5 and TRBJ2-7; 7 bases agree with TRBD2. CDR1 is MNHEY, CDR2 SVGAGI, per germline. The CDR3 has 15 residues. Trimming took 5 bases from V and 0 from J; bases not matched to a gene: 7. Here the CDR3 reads CASSRSGTGSYEQYF. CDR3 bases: TGTGCCAGCAGTAGAAGCGGGACGGGCTCCTACGAGCAGTACTTC.

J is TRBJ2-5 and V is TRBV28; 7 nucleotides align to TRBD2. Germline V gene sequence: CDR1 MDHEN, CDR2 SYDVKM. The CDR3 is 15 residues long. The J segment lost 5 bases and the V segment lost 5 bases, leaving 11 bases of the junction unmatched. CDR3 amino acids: CASSPYGEGPETQYF. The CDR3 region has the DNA TGTGCCAGCAGTCCCTACGGGGAGGGCCCCGAGACCCAGTACTTC.

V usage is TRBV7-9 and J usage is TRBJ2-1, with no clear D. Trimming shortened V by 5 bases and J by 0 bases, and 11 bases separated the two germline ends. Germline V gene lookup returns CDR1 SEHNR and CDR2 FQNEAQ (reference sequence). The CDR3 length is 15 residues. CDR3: CASSRNSGSYNEQFF. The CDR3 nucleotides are TGTGCCAGCAGCCGAAACAGTGGCTCCTACAATGAGCAGTTCTTC.

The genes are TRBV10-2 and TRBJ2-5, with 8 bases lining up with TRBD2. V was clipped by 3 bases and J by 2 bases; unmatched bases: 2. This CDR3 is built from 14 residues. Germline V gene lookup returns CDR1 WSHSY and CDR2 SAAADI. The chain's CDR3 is CASSEIAGQETQYF. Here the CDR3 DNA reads TGCGCCAGCAGTGAAATAGCGGGGCAAGAGACCCAGTACTTC.

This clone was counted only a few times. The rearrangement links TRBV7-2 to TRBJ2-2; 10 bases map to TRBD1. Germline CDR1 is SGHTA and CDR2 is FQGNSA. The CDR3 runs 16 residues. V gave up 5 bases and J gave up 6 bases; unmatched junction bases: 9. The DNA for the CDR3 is TGTGCCAGCAGCCGCACCGGGACAGGGGTAGCCGGGGAGCTGTTTTTT. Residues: CASSRTGTGVAGELFF.